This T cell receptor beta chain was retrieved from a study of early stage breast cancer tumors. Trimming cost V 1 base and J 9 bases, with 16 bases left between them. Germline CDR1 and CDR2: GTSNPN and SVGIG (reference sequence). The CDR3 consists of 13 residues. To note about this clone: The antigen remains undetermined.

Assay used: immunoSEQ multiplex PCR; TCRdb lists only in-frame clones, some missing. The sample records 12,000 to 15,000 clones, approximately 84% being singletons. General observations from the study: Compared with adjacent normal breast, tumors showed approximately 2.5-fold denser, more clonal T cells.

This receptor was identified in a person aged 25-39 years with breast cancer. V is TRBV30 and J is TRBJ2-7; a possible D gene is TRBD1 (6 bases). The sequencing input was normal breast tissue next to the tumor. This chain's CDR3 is CAWSDLTGSRQYF. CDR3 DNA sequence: TGTGCCTGGAGTGACCTTACAGGGAGCAGGCAGTACTTC.